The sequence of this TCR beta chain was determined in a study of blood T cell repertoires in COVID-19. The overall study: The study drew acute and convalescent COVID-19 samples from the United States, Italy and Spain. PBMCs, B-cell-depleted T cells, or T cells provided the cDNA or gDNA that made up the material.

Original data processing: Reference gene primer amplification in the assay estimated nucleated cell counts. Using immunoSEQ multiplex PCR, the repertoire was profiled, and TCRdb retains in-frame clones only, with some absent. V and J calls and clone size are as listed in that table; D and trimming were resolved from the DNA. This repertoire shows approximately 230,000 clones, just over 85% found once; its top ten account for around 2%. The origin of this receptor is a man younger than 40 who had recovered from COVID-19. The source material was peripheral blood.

The CDR3 protein is CASSKRGAGATEAFF. The CDR3 DNA reads as TGTGCCAGCAGCAAAAGGGGCGCGGGGGCCACTGAAGCTTTCTTT. The V and J genes are TRBV21-1 and TRBJ1-1. TRBV21-1 has pseudogene status. The CDR3 contains 15 residues.